The 8 T cell receptor beta chains in this list originate from one sample, sequenced in a study of blood T cell repertoires in COVID-19. Profiling relied on immunoSEQ multiplex PCR, and the TCRdb table lists in-frame clones only, not all of them. The sample includes some 89,000 clones, 65% to 85% of them seen just once. The sequenced sample was peripheral blood. The receptors stem from a man in his 60s with acute or convalescent COVID-19.

This clone was recorded at least ten times. Additional DNA sequences in this sample encode the identical CDR3. V usage is TRBV7-8 and J usage is TRBJ2-7; 15 bases are shared with TRBD2. The CDR3 has 16 residues. The junction had 2 bases not matched to a gene; V was cut back by 2 bases and J by 3 bases. Germline CDR1 SGHVS, CDR2 FQNEAQ. The CDR3 DNA is TGTGCCAGCAGCTTATTGGGACTAGCGGGGGGCTACGAGCAGTACTTC. It codes for CASSLLGLAGGYEQYF.

The chain joins TRBV13 to TRBJ2-1; 9 nucleotides line up with TRBD2. Germline V gene sequence: CDR1 PRHDT, CDR2 FYEKMQ (reference sequence). The CDR3 spans 16 residues. Trimming took 5 bases from V and 1 from J; bases not matched to a gene: 6. The CDR3 nucleotides read TGTGCCAGCAGCCAAGGGACTAGCTTATCCTACAATGAGCAGTTCTTC. Translated: CASSQGTSLSYNEQFF.

The J gene is TRBJ2-7, the V gene TRBV18; 8 nucleotides line up with TRBD1. Unmatched junction bases numbered 5, after V lost 5 bases and J lost 2 bases. The CDR3 sequence is 14 residues long. CDR1 is KGHSH, CDR2 LQKENI, per germline. CDR3 residues: CASSSGQGPYEQYF. The CDR3 DNA reads TGTGCCAGCTCATCAGGACAGGGCCCCTACGAGCAGTACTTC. The full variable domain, completed using reference TRBV18 and TRBJ2-7, is NAGVMQNPRHLVRRRGQEARLRCSPMKGHSHVYWYRQLPEEGLKFMVYLQKENIIDESGMPKERFSAEFPKEGPSILRIQQVVRGDSAAYFCASSSGQGPYEQYFGPGTRLTVT.

This clone was observed a few times. V is TRBV18 and J is TRBJ1-1; tentatively, D is TRBD1 (5 bases). The CDR3 runs 16 residues. Germline CDR1 is KGHSH and CDR2 is LQKENI. V was shortened by 2 bases and J by 2 bases, with 15 bases between the two germline ends. The CDR3 spells CASSPSVAGDNTEAFF. DNA of the CDR3: TGTGCCAGCTCACCAAGTGTGGCGGGGGACAACACTGAAGCTTTCTTT.

V is TRBV6-5 and J is TRBJ1-1; 11 nucleotides align to TRBD1. Germline CDR1 is MNHEY and CDR2 is SVGAGI. The trim removed 6 bases at V and 6 bases at J, leaving 9 bases unmatched. This CDR3 region has 15 residues. The DNA of the CDR3 is TGTGCCAGCAGATACAGGGACAGGGGGGTCGCTGAAGCTTTCTTT. Encoded protein: CASRYRDRGVAEAFF.

The rearrangement uses TRBV5-1 and TRBJ1-1; the D is unclear. CDR1 is SGHRS and CDR2 is YFSETQ in the germline V gene. Between the trimmed V and J ends, which lost 4 bases and 4 bases, there was a span of 11 bases. The CDR3 has 13 residues. The CDR3 reads CASSPPSLTEAFF. The CDR3 DNA is TGCGCCAGCAGCCCCCCGAGTCTCACTGAAGCTTTCTTT. Variable domain in full (rest from reference TRBV5-1 and TRBJ1-1): KAGVTQTPRYLIKTRGQQVTLSCSPISGHRSVSWYQQTPGQGLQFLFEYFSETQRNKGNFPGRFSGRQFSNSRSEMNVSTLELGDSALYLCASSPPSLTEAFFGQGTRLTVV.

J is TRBJ2-3 and V is TRBV28; the D is unclear. V gave up 3 bases and J gave up 1 base, with 5 bases separating them. The CDR3 has 13 residues. Germline V gene lookup returns CDR1 MDHEN and CDR2 SYDVKM. CDR3 nucleotide sequence: TGTGCCAGCAGTTTCCCGGGCACAGATACGCAGTATTTT. The encoded protein is CASSFPGTDTQYF. Drawing the rest from reference TRBV28 and TRBJ2-3, the complete variable domain is DVKVTQSSRYLVKRTGEKVFLECVQDMDHENMFWYRQDPGLGLRLIYFSYDVKMKEKGDIPEGYSVSREKKERFSLILESASTNQTSMYLCASSFPGTDTQYFGPGTRLTVL.

The chain links TRBV24-1 to TRBJ2-3; TRBD2 agrees at 9 bases. V was clipped by 0 bases and J by 5 bases; unmatched bases: 8. The CDR3 is made up of 17 amino acids. Looked up from germline, CDR1 is KGHDR and CDR2 is SFDVKD. CDR3 sequence reads: CATSDLGLAGARDTQYF. Here the CDR3 DNA reads TGTGCCACCAGTGATTTGGGGTTAGCGGGAGCTAGAGATACGCAGTATTTT.